The source of this T cell receptor (beta chain) is a study of T cell responses to AZD1222 COVID-19 vaccine. On this clone itself: What it binds is unknown.

General observations from the study: Spike-specific TCR breadth and depth were elevated following two AZD1222 doses. None of the repertoires were sampled until the peak T cell response had passed. Among spike-specific TCRs, nearly half reportedly target unmutated variant regions. Seropositivity was recorded at baseline in only 5 or 6 AZD1222 recipients.

Sequencing used immunoSEQ multiplex PCR; TCRdb keeps in-frame clones, though not all of them. The sample has under 150,000 clones, about 90% seen once. The length of the CDR3 is 14 residues. Germline loops: CDR1 KGHSH, CDR2 LQKENI. V lost 0 bases and J 8 bases, leaving 13 bases between the germline ends. The sequencing here drew on peripheral blood, taken on day 0 of MenACWY control vaccination. The clonotype originates from an adult in good health. The rearrangement uses TRBV18 and TRBJ1-2; no definite D call. The CDR3 region has the DNA TGTGCCAGCTCACCACCGGTAGGGCCTAAGGGCTACACCTTC. Translation: CASSPPVGPKGYTF.